This is a list of T cell receptor beta chains from one sample in a study of T cell clones after liver transplantation. TCRdb's table, derived via immunoSEQ multiplex PCR, lists solely in-frame clones and lacks some. This table holds just over 60,000 clones, roughly two thirds found once. The sample here was CD4+ T cells from blood, taken before liver transplant. The receptors here all came from a human donor who received a liver transplant. Both conserved end residues are trimmed from each CDR3. Each record gives: CDR3 protein, clone size, J gene, V gene. The size field is filled for only some rows; it gives once, few, many or a size class.

CDR3aa: ASSQDPVGGANTGELF
abundance: .
j_gene: TRBJ2-2
v_gene: TRBV4-1

CDR3aa: ASSVFLAGGRTQY
abundance: few
j_gene: TRBJ2-3
v_gene: TRBV7-2

CDR3aa: ASSPRTGRSQSPLH
abundance: many
j_gene: TRBJ1-6
v_gene: TRBV7-8

CDR3aa: ASSLPREGANTGELF
abundance: .
j_gene: TRBJ2-2
v_gene: TRBV5-8

CDR3aa: ASTHSTGSSYEQY
abundance: .
j_gene: TRBJ2-7
v_gene: TRBV7-2

CDR3aa: ASSRTGTSGGAGDTQY
abundance: .
j_gene: TRBJ2-3
v_gene: TRBV11-1

CDR3aa: ASGGRGQADTQY
abundance: .
j_gene: TRBJ2-3
v_gene: TRBV6-6

CDR3aa: ASSLGQGADTQY
abundance: once
j_gene: TRBJ2-3
v_gene: TRBV5-1

CDR3aa: ASSRMGRTGYT
abundance: .
j_gene: TRBJ1-2
v_gene: TRBV11-1

CDR3aa: ASSPLSGSNQPQH
abundance: few
j_gene: TRBJ1-5
v_gene: TRBV18

CDR3aa: ASTRTSGAPSEQF
abundance: many
j_gene: TRBJ2-1
v_gene: TRBV19

CDR3aa: ASSPTDYNEQF
abundance: few
j_gene: TRBJ2-1
v_gene: TRBV28

CDR3aa: ATTRSGGADTQY
abundance: .
j_gene: TRBJ2-3
v_gene: TRBV6-1

CDR3aa: ASSSGQGIGELF
abundance: .
j_gene: TRBJ2-2
v_gene: TRBV5-6

CDR3aa: SARRYNEQF
abundance: .
j_gene: TRBJ2-1
v_gene: TRBV20-1

CDR3aa: ASKTGSYEQY
abundance: .
j_gene: TRBJ2-7
v_gene: TRBV28

CDR3aa: ASSLRYGTEAF
abundance: .
j_gene: TRBJ1-1
v_gene: TRBV6-6

CDR3aa: ASNRRDRDGEQY
abundance: .
j_gene: TRBJ2-7
v_gene: TRBV6-6

CDR3aa: ASSPEVETQY
abundance: .
j_gene: TRBJ2-5
v_gene: TRBV7-9

CDR3aa: ASSSDSNYGYT
abundance: few
j_gene: TRBJ1-2
v_gene: TRBV5-4

CDR3aa: ASSEAGRGVRYEQY
abundance: .
j_gene: TRBJ2-7
v_gene: TRBV6-1

CDR3aa: AWSFARQSLH
abundance: .
j_gene: TRBJ1-6
v_gene: TRBV30

CDR3aa: ASSIASGGAGELF
abundance: .
j_gene: TRBJ2-2
v_gene: TRBV19

CDR3aa: ASSLGRHRLAGGQVDTQY
abundance: .
j_gene: TRBJ2-3
v_gene: TRBV13

CDR3aa: ASSQDLTGLHNEQF
abundance: .
j_gene: TRBJ2-1
v_gene: TRBV4-2

CDR3aa: ASHFGNTIY
abundance: many
j_gene: TRBJ1-3
v_gene: TRBV5-1

CDR3aa: ASSPGAGRSYEQY
abundance: .
j_gene: TRBJ2-7
v_gene: TRBV4-2

CDR3aa: ASSQGRQQETQY
abundance: .
j_gene: TRBJ2-5
v_gene: TRBV4-2